This entry lists 28 T cell receptor beta chains sequenced from one sample in a study of blood T cell repertoires in COVID-19. Measured with immunoSEQ multiplex PCR; TCRdb has only the in-frame clones, and not every one. The table records over 250,000 clones, 88% of them present only once. Input material: PBMCs or T cells enriched from blood (not recorded which). These receptors originate from a woman in her 30s who had recovered from COVID-19.

The gene calls are TRBV5-4 and TRBJ2-1, with a possible D match to TRBD1 (8 bases). V lost 1 base, J lost 4 bases, and 12 bases lay in between. The CDR3 is made up of 15 amino acids. Looked up from germline, CDR1 is SGHNT and CDR2 is YYREEE (reference sequence). This CDR3 reads CASSLLQGGYNEQFF. In nucleotides, the CDR3 is TGTGCCAGCAGCTTGTTACAGGGGGGGTACAATGAGCAGTTCTTC.

The CDR3 protein is CASSPHRTGSYGYTF. The CDR3 DNA reads as TGTGCCAGCAGCCCCCACCGAACAGGTAGCTATGGCTACACCTTC. The rearrangement links TRBV9 to TRBJ1-2, with a weak D call TRBD1 (5 bases). The CDR3 is made up of 15 amino acids. With 4 bases removed from V and 4 bases from J, the gap between germline ends came to 17 bases. Germline assignment: CDR1 SGDLS and CDR2 YYNGEE.

This clone was detected only a few times. The J gene is TRBJ1-6, the V gene TRBV9, with D maybe TRBD1 (5 bases). Germline loops: CDR1 SGDLS, CDR2 YYNGEE. The CDR3 contains 17 residues. V lost 4 bases and J 0 bases, leaving 14 bases between the germline ends. The CDR3 DNA is TGTGCCAGCAGCCCGGGGGGGGAAGGCTCCTATAATTCACCCCTCCACTTT. Its protein is CASSPGGEGSYNSPLHF.

The V and J genes are TRBV4-1 and TRBJ2-3; possible D gene TRBD2, 6 bases. This CDR3 has 15 amino acids. CDR1 MGHRA and CDR2 YSYEKL come from the germline V gene. V lost 1 base and J lost 6, with 14 bases in between. CDR3 loop: CASSQALAKRDTQYF. CDR3 DNA: TGCGCCAGCAGCCAAGCCCTAGCGAAGAGGGATACGCAGTATTTT.

CDR3: CASLAPYQPQHF. For the CDR3, the DNA is TGTGCCAGCCTAGCGCCGTATCAGCCCCAGCATTTT. The rearrangement joins TRBV28 to TRBJ1-5; D is undetermined. The CDR3 has 12 residues. Germline CDR1 is MDHEN and CDR2 is SYDVKM. Trimming cost V 8 bases and J 5 bases, with 10 bases left between them.

V gene TRBV19 combines with J gene TRBJ1-1; 7 bases agree with TRBD1. The V gene end was trimmed by 8 bases and the J gene end by 0 bases; junction bases not matched to a gene: 9. This CDR3 is built from 15 residues. From germline, CDR1 is LNHDA and CDR2 SQIVND (reference sequence). This CDR3 is CASSGGTALNTEAFF. DNA of the CDR3: TGTGCCAGTTCAGGGGGGACAGCACTGAACACTGAAGCTTTCTTT.

V gene TRBV4-1 combines with J gene TRBJ2-7, with 9 nucleotides matching TRBD1. CDR3 length: 16 amino acids. Germline CDR1 is MGHRA and CDR2 is YSYEKL. V gave up 0 bases and J gave up 7 bases; unmatched junction bases: 10. CDR3 in amino acids: CASSQEGTGLLAEQYF. The CDR3 nucleotides read TGCGCCAGCAGCCAAGAAGGGACAGGGCTTTTGGCGGAGCAGTACTTC.

This sequence joins TRBV27 and TRBJ1-2; a weak D match, TRBD1 (6 bases). This CDR3 spans 13 amino acids. Per germline, CDR1 MNHEY and CDR2 SMNVEV (reference sequence). The germline V and J ends were trimmed by 7 bases and 6 bases, with 15 bases remaining between them. The CDR3 protein is CASTRTALNGYTF. The CDR3 bases are TGTGCCAGCACCCGGACAGCGTTAAATGGCTACACCTTC.

J is TRBJ2-7 and V is TRBV7-9; 8 nucleotides line up with TRBD1. J lost 0 bases, V lost 1 base, and 2 bases had no gene match. The germline gives CDR1 SEHNR, CDR2 FQNEAQ (reference sequence). The CDR3 sequence is 15 residues long. The DNA of the CDR3 is TGTGCCAGCAGCTTAGTGGGACAGGCCTCCTACGAGCAGTACTTC. This sequence encodes CASSLVGQASYEQYF.

The gene calls are TRBV19 and TRBJ1-1; no firm D call. Trimming cost V 6 bases and J 5 bases, with 25 bases left between them. The germline gives CDR1 LNHDA, CDR2 SQIVND (reference sequence). The CDR3 is made up of 17 amino acids. The CDR3 nucleotides read TGTGCCAGTAGCCCTCGGGTAGGCGGGATGCTAGGAACTGAAGCTTTCTTT. Translating gives CASSPRVGGMLGTEAFF.

V usage is TRBV3-1 (or the pseudogene TRBV3-2) and J usage is TRBJ1-1; D might be TRBD1 (6 bases). V lost 1 base and J lost 4, with 16 bases in between. The CDR3 is 16 residues long. Germline CDR1 LGHDT, CDR2 YNNKEL (reference sequence). This CDR3 is CASSQAPNLGGTEAFF. CDR3 DNA: TGTGCCAGCAGCCAAGCTCCCAACCTAGGGGGCACTGAAGCTTTCTTT.

The chain recombines TRBV21-1 with TRBJ2-1; TRBD2, as called in the table, went unchecked against the DNA. TRBV21-1 is described as a pseudogene. The CDR3 is 18 residues long. CDR3 region: CASSCPSGGRIAYNEQFF. In DNA, the CDR3 is TGTGCCAGCAGCTGTCCTAGCGGGGGGCGTATTGCCTACAATGAGCAGTTCTTC.

The chain joins TRBV2 to TRBJ2-6; no clear D gene. CDR3 length: 16 residues. Trimming took 5 bases from V and 0 from J, leaving 11 bases between them. Germline CDR1 SNHLY, CDR2 FYNNEI. CDR3 in DNA: TGTGCCAGCAGTCGATCAGGAAACTCTGGGGCCAACGTCCTGACTTTC. It translates to CASSRSGNSGANVLTF.

A few counts support this clone. This sequence joins TRBV2 and TRBJ2-7; possible D gene TRBD1, 6 bases. CDR3 length: 12 amino acids. V lost 6 bases and J lost 7, with 13 bases in between. CDR1 is SNHLY and CDR2 is FYNNEI in the germline V gene. The CDR3 sequence is CASRENREEQYF. DNA for the CDR3: TGTGCCAGCAGGGAAAACAGGGAAGAGCAGTACTTC.

This rearrangement joins TRBV28 to TRBJ1-2; D might be TRBD1 (6 bases). The CDR3 sequence is 16 residues long. CDR1 and CDR2 (germline): MDHEN, SYDVKM. Trimming pared 4 bases from V and 7 bases from J, leaving 22 bases between. The DNA for the CDR3 is TGTGCCAGCAGTTCGAGTCTTCAGGGGAGTTTGGGTGGCTACACCTTC. Amino acid sequence: CASSSSLQGSLGGYTF.

The rearrangement links TRBV11-2 to TRBJ2-2; D remains unclear. Germline CDR1 SGHAT, CDR2 FQNNGV. Trimming took 4 bases from V and 4 from J, leaving 16 bases between them. The CDR3 totals 16 residues. The CDR3, as DNA: TGTGCCAGCAGCTCGCTAGTCTATCCTGGCACCGGGGAGCTGTTTTTT. Residues: CASSSLVYPGTGELFF. The full variable domain, in which reference TRBV11-2 and TRBJ2-2 provide the parts outside the CDR3, is EAGVAQSPRYKIIEKRQSVAFWCNPISGHATLYWYQQILGQGPKLLIQFQNNGVVDDSQLPKDRFSAERLKGVDSTLKIQPAKLEDSAVYLCASSSLVYPGTGELFFGEGSRLTVL.

Concerning this clone: At one of its ends the junction is not consistent with the germline gene, which may arise from a read error. The V gene is TRBV6-1, the J gene TRBJ2-3; 9 bases line up with TRBD2. The V gene's germline CDR1 is MNHNS and CDR2 SASEGT. This CDR3 region has 15 residues. CDR3 DNA sequence: TGTGCCAGCAGTGAAGTGGGGACTAGCATAGATACGCAGTATTTT. Its protein is CASSEVGTSIDTQYF.

The J gene is TRBJ2-7, the V gene TRBV6-1; TRBD1 matches 8 bases. CDR1 is MNHNS and CDR2 is SASEGT in the germline V gene. There are 18 residues in the CDR3. V was pared by 2 bases and J by 3 bases, with 15 bases of the junction left unmatched. The CDR3 coding sequence is TGTGCCAGCAGTGAAACCAGGGGGGAGACAGGGGATATCTACGAGCAGTACTTC. Encoded protein: CASSETRGETGDIYEQYF.

The chain links TRBV7-9 to TRBJ2-7; 9 bases are shared with TRBD2. The CDR3 consists of 15 residues. Trimming took 5 bases from V and 6 from J; bases not matched to a gene: 11. Looked up from germline, CDR1 is SEHNR and CDR2 is FQNEAQ (reference sequence). CDR3 amino acids: CASSRALAGSGEQYF. Here the CDR3 DNA reads TGTGCCAGCAGCAGAGCCCTAGCGGGATCCGGCGAGCAGTACTTC.

This clone was seen only a few times. The rearrangement uses TRBV4-3 and TRBJ1-2; D gene unclear. The CDR3 consists of 15 residues. The germline V gene has CDR1 LGHNA and CDR2 YSLEER. Trimming took 0 bases from V and 4 from J, leaving 12 bases between them. The CDR3: CASSQDLGSRYGYTF. The CDR3 DNA reads as TGCGCCAGCAGCCAAGATCTGGGGAGTCGCTATGGCTACACCTTC.

The J gene is TRBJ2-3, the V gene TRBV9; TRBD1 is a possible D gene (5 bases). This CDR3 has 15 amino acids. The germline CDR1 and CDR2 sequences are SGDLS and YYNGEE. Trimming left V 4 bases short and J 3 bases short, with 15 bases between. CDR3 in DNA: TGTGCCAGCAGCCCGACGACAGATCCAACAGATACGCAGTATTTT. Translating gives CASSPTTDPTDTQYF.

The chain carries TRBV18 and TRBJ1-1; possible D gene TRBD1, 6 bases. The CDR3 has 14 residues. Trimming took 1 base from V and 3 from J, leaving 9 bases between them. Germline assignment: CDR1 KGHSH and CDR2 LQKENI. CDR3 bases: TGTGCCAGCTCACCACTATCAGGGGACACTGAAGCTTTCTTT. Protein: CASSPLSGDTEAFF.

J is TRBJ2-7 and V is TRBV28; D gene ambiguous. The germline V gene has CDR1 MDHEN and CDR2 SYDVKM. The V end lost 6 bases, the J end lost 2 bases, and 17 bases lay between the germline ends. The CDR3 is made up of 15 amino acids. CDR3 sequence: CASSPFPQYPYEQYF. DNA of the CDR3: TGTGCCAGCAGCCCCTTTCCGCAGTACCCCTACGAGCAGTACTTC.

The J gene is TRBJ1-1, the V gene TRBV29-1; 7 bases are a match to TRBD1. The CDR3 has 12 amino acids. V lost 4 bases to trimming and J lost 2 bases; unmatched junction nucleotides: 1. The germline V gene encodes CDR1 SQVTM and CDR2 ANQGSEA. The CDR3 sequence is CSVGQGNTEAFF. CDR3 bases: TGCAGCGTTGGACAGGGCAACACTGAAGCTTTCTTT.

About this clone: This same CDR3 is encoded by further DNA sequences in the sample. The CDR3 loop reads CASSERGFTEAFF. The CDR3 DNA is TGTGCCAGCAGTGAAAGGGGATTCACTGAAGCTTTCTTT. V usage is TRBV6-1 and J usage is TRBJ1-1; D may be TRBD1 (5 bases). The germline V gene encodes CDR1 MNHNS and CDR2 SASEGT. With 2 bases removed from V and 4 bases from J, the gap between germline ends came to 8 bases. This CDR3 is 13 amino acids long.

The V gene is TRBV9, the J gene TRBJ2-7; D may be TRBD1 (5 bases). The V end was cut by 1 base, the J end by 2 bases, with 10 bases between. Germline CDR1 reads SGDLS; CDR2 reads YYNGEE. There are 14 residues in the CDR3. CDR3 DNA sequence: TGTGCCAGCAGCGTAAGCAGGGTGGCCTACGAGCAGTACTTC. Translation: CASSVSRVAYEQYF.

The genes are TRBV27 and TRBJ2-7; 7 bases match TRBD1. Per the germline V gene, CDR1 is MNHEY and CDR2 is SMNVEV (reference sequence). The CDR3 covers 14 residues. Trimming cost V 5 bases and J 1 base; bases outside gene matches: 5. CDR3 residues: CASSASTGSYEQYF. The CDR3 DNA is TGTGCCAGCAGTGCCTCGACAGGGTCCTACGAGCAGTACTTC.

This clone was detected only a few times. V is TRBV7-2 and J is TRBJ2-2; D gene unclear. The CDR3 extends over 17 amino acids. Germline V CDR1 and CDR2: SGHTA, FQGNSA. The ends were cut back, 0 bases at V and 4 bases at J, with 15 bases in the middle. CDR3 sequence (DNA): TGTGCCAGCAGCTTAGCCTCACCTCTCCCGGGCACCGGGGAGCTGTTTTTT. It is translated as CASSLASPLPGTGELFF.